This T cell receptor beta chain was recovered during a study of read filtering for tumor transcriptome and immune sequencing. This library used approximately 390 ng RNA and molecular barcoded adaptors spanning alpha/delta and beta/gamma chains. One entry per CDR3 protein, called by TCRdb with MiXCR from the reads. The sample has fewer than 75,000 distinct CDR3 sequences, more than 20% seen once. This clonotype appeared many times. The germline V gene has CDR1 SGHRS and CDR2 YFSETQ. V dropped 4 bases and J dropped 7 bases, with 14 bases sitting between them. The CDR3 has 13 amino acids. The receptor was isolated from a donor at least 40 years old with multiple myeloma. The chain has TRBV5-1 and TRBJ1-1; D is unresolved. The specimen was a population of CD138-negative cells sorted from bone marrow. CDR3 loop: CASSAATAFEAFF. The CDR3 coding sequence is TGCGCCAGCAGCGCCGCTACAGCCTTTGAAGCTTTCTTT.